This T cell receptor beta chain originates from a study of CD8 T cells in Susac syndrome. When the RNA was reverse transcribed, random hexamers were used with an input of about 0.45 to 1 ug. TCRdb re-called the immunoSEQ multiplex PCR reads with MiXCR, one entry per CDR3 protein. The top ten hold roughly 0.48% of the sample, which has 100,000 to 150,000 distinct CDR3 sequences, 80% seen once. The multiple sclerosis control group was made up of treatment-naive patients with stable or active relapsing-remitting disease. TEMRA cells were enriched by FACS, while CD8+ and CD4+ T cells were obtained through a negative isolation that was performed magnetically. The CDR3 loop spans 15 amino acids. In germline, CDR1 is LNHDA, CDR2 SQIVND (reference sequence). The ends lost 5 bases at V and 2 bases at J; junction bases unmatched: 9.

This receptor was taken from a human donor with multiple sclerosis. Specimen: CD8+ T cells from PBMCs. The rearrangement uses TRBV19 and TRBJ2-7; 7 bases are shared with TRBD1. CDR3 DNA sequence: TGTGCCAGTAGTTCGCAGGGGACAGAGGCCTACGAGCAGTACTTC. Encoded protein: CASSSQGTEAYEQYF.